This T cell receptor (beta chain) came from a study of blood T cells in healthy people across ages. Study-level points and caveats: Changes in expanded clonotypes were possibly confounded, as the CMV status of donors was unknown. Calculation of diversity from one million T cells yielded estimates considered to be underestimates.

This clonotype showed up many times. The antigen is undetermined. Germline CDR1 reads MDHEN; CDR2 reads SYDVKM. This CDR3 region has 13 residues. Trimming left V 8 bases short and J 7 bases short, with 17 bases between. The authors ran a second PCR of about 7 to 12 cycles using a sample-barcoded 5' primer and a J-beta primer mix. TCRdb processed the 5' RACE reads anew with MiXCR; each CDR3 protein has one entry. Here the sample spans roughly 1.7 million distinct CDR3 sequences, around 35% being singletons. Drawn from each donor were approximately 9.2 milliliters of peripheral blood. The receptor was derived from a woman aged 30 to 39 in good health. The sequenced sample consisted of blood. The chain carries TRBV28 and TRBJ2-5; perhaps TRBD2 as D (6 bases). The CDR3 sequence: CASGLPGSGTQYF. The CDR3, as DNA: TGTGCCAGCGGATTACCCGGGAGTGGGACCCAGTACTTC.